These T cell receptor beta chains were read from a single sample in a study of OX40 agonist ivuxolimab in advanced cancers. Produced via immunoSEQ multiplex PCR; TCRdb's table is partial and in-frame only. The sample records some 80,000 clones, about 84% being singletons. The material sequenced was CD4+ or CD8+ T cells sorted from blood, taken in a trial of the OX40 agonist ivuxolimab. The receptors derive from an adult with an advanced solid tumor such as melanoma, head and neck, liver or kidney cancer. Both conserved end residues are part of each CDR3. D genes are given only for firm matches. Expanded clones get a size class; other rows say once, few or many, or leave the size out.

>13|.|TRBD1|TRBJ2-7|TRBV6-1
TGTGCCAGCAGCAGGGGACAGGTCTACGAGCAGTACTTC
CASSRGQVYEQYF
>14|.|.|TRBJ2-3|TRBV27
TGTGCCAGCAGGGGAGGTTTTAGCACAGATACGCAGTATTTT
CASRGGFSTDTQYF
>15|.|TRBD1|TRBJ2-3|TRBV5-1
TGCGCCAGCAGGGTTACAGGGGCTAGCACAGATACGCAGTATTTT
CASRVTGASTDTQYF
>14|.|TRBD1|TRBJ1-1|TRBV30
TGTGCCTGGAGTGCAACCACAGGGGGCACTGAAGCTTTCTTT
CAWSATTGGTEAFF
>15|.|.|TRBJ1-1|TRBV2
TGTGCCAGCGTATTAGGGGACGTAATGAACACTGAAGCTTTCTTT
CASVLGDVMNTEAFF
>15|.|TRBD1|TRBJ1-6|TRBV5-4
TGTGCCAGCAGCTTGGTAGGACAGGGGAATTCACCCCTCCACTTT
CASSLVGQGNSPLHF
>16|.|.|TRBJ2-1|TRBV5-3
TGTGCCAGAAGCCTTCCCCTGACAGACTCCTACAATGAGCAGTTCTTC
CARSLPLTDSYNEQFF
>15|once|TRBD1|TRBJ2-1|TRBV5-1
TGCGCCAGCAGCTTGGAATGGACAGGGGTCGATGAGCAGTTCTTC
CASSLEWTGVDEQFF
>16|once|.|TRBJ1-1|TRBV11-2
TGTGCCAGCAGCTTACTCCTCGCGAGGGGAATCACTGAAGCTTTCTTT
CASSLLLARGITEAFF
>12|.|.|TRBJ1-5|TRBV19
TGTGCCAGTAGTGGGACCTATCAGCCCCAGCATTTT
CASSGTYQPQHF
>15|.|.|TRBJ2-4|TRBV5-1
TGCGCCAGCAGCTTCGGACACAGCGAGGGAAACATTCAGTACTTC
CASSFGHSEGNIQYF
>17|.|TRBD2|TRBJ2-1|TRBV7-9
TGTGCCAGCAGCTCATACAAGACTAGCGGGGCAGGCAATGAGCAGTTCTTC
CASSSYKTSGAGNEQFF
>14|.|TRBD1|TRBJ1-1|TRBV6-1
TGTGCCAGCTATACAGGGGGCTGGGGGACTGAAGCTTTCTTT
CASYTGGWGTEAFF
>14|.|TRBD1|TRBJ1-1|TRBV15
TGTGCCACCAGCAGAGCGACAGGGGGCACTGAAGCTTTCTTT
CATSRATGGTEAFF
>14|.|TRBD2|TRBJ2-1|TRBV30
TGTGCCTGGAGGGATACTAGCGGGAACAATGAGCAGTTCTTC
CAWRDTSGNNEQFF
>14|.|.|TRBJ2-5|TRBV5-1
TGCGCCAGCAGCAAGACAGGTCCGCAAGAGACCCAGTACTTC
CASSKTGPQETQYF
>15|.|TRBD1|TRBJ1-5|TRBV4-1
TGCGCCAGCAGCCGGGGACAGGGGGTGGGTCAGCCCCAGCATTTT
CASSRGQGVGQPQHF
>12|.|.|TRBJ2-5|TRBV5-5
TGTGCCAGCAGCCCCACAGGGGAGACCCAGTACTTC
CASSPTGETQYF